These T cell receptor beta chains were read from a single sample in a study of blood T cell repertoires in COVID-19. The assay was immunoSEQ multiplex PCR, and TCRdb's table has in-frame clones only and misses some. The table shows roughly 300,000 clones, with 80% to 90% occurring only once. Material for sequencing was PBMCs or T cells enriched from blood (not recorded which). These receptor sequences come from a woman in her twenties or thirties who had recovered from COVID-19. CDR3s include the opening cysteine and the closing phenylalanine or tryptophan. A D gene is named only where the DNA matches it firmly. Size is stated for part of the rows, as once, few or many counts, or as a class when the clone is expanded.

j_call v_call d_call clone_size cdr3_nt cdr3_aa
TRBJ1-5 TRBV7-2 TRBD1 - TGTGCCAGCAGCCCCGACAGGGGATATCAGCCCCAGCATTTT CASSPDRGYQPQHF
TRBJ1-6 TRBV5-4 - - TGTGCCAGCAGCTTGGCCGCGGTGGAGGATTCACCCCTCCACTTT CASSLAAVEDSPLHF
TRBJ2-5 TRBV9 TRBD2 - TGTGCCAGCGGGAGGGGCGCAGAAGAGACCCAGTACTTC CASGRGAEETQYF
TRBJ2-5 TRBV11-2 - - TGTGCCAGCAGCTACCTAAGGGGTCAAGAGACCCAGTACTTC CASSYLRGQETQYF
TRBJ1-3 TRBV9 TRBD1 - TGTGCCAGCAGCGGGGACAGGAGCTCTGGAAACACCATATATTTT CASSGDRSSGNTIYF
TRBJ2-7 TRBV7-6 - medium-sized TGTGCCAGCAGCTTAGCGGGGACAAACGACGAGCAGTACTTC CASSLAGTNDEQYF
TRBJ1-2 TRBV2 TRBD1 - TGTGCCACATCTTCCCCGGGACAGGGAGGTTCGGGCTACACCTTC CATSSPGQGGSGYTF
TRBJ1-2 TRBV6-5 - - TGTGCCAGCGTGCCCCAATACGGGACAAGCTATGGCTACACCTTC CASVPQYGTSYGYTF
TRBJ2-1 TRBV6-5 - once TGTGCCAGCAGTTACTCCCGAGGAGTAGGGCAGTTCTTC CASSYSRGVGQFF
TRBJ1-2 TRBV25-1 TRBD1 once TGTGCCAGCAGTGGATCCGGGACAGTCTATGGCTACACCTTC CASSGSGTVYGYTF
TRBJ2-3 TRBV28 TRBD2 few TGTGCCCGCAGCCCCTCGGGGGGACTAGCGGGGGGGGATACGCAGTATTTT CARSPSGGLAGGDTQYF
TRBJ1-2 TRBV10-3 - once TGTGCCATCAGTGATAGATCAGGGTTTAGTAACTATGGCTACACCTTC CAISDRSGFSNYGYTF
TRBJ1-2 TRBV10-3 TRBD1 once TGTGCCACCCAGCGGACAGGGGGCTTTGACTATGGCTACACCTTC CATQRTGGFDYGYTF
TRBJ1-2 TRBV2 - - TGTGCCAGCAGTGTTCTCCTTAACTATGGCTACACCTTC CASSVLLNYGYTF
TRBJ1-6 TRBV3-1/TRBV3-2 - - TGTGCCAGCAGCCAAGAGATTAGCGGCGGGGGTCAGAATTCACCCCTCCACTTT CASSQEISGGGQNSPLHF
TRBJ1-1 TRBV28 TRBD1 - TGTGCCAGCAGTCACACCGGGACAGGGGAGACTGAAGCTTTCTTT CASSHTGTGETEAFF
TRBJ1-2 TRBV19 TRBD1 - TGTGCCAGTAGGGACAGGGGGGTAGGCAACCATGGCTACACCTTC CASRDRGVGNHGYTF
TRBJ2-6 TRBV7-9 - - TGTGCCAGCAGCCAAGGATGGCGGGACGTGGCCAACGTCCTGACTTTC CASSQGWRDVANVLTF
TRBJ2-3 TRBV9 TRBD2 once TGTGCCAGCCAGCGGGGGGTCACAGATACGCAGTATTTT CASQRGVTDTQYF
TRBJ1-3 TRBV3-1/TRBV3-2 - - TGTGCCAGCAGCCCGCTCCCCTGGACAGCCGGTTCTGGAAACACCATATATTTT CASSPLPWTAGSGNTIYF
TRBJ2-1 TRBV25-1 - once TGTGCCAGCAGTGGGGTGAAGGTTGCGGGGAACAATGAGCAGTTCTTC CASSGVKVAGNNEQFF
TRBJ1-1 TRBV4-3 - - TGCGCCAGCAGCCAAGACAGCAGGGGAGACACTGAAGCTTTCTTT CASSQDSRGDTEAFF
TRBJ1-2 TRBV7-9 - - TGTGCCAGCACCATAGGGGAGGGACACTATGGCTACACCTTC CASTIGEGHYGYTF
TRBJ2-7 TRBV6-5 TRBD1 - TGTGCCAGCACTTATCACCGGGACAGCTCCTACGAGCAGTACTTC CASTYHRDSSYEQYF
TRBJ1-4 TRBV3-1/TRBV3-2 - - TGTGCCAGCAGCCAAGATCAGGCTCAAACAGGTTTTCTGTTTTTT CASSQDQAQTGFLFF
TRBJ2-7 TRBV7-2 TRBD1 - TGTGCCAGCAGCTTTGGGACAGGGACCTACGAGCAGTACTTC CASSFGTGTYEQYF
TRBJ2-7 TRBV30 TRBD1 - TGTGCCTGGAGTTCACTTACAGGGGGCCCGGGTCAAGAGCAGTACTTC CAWSSLTGGPGQEQYF
TRBJ1-2 TRBV7-2 TRBD1 few TGTGCCAGCAGGGCAGGGGGCGCGGATGGCTACACCTTC CASRAGGADGYTF
TRBJ2-1 TRBV9 - - TGTGCCAGCAGCGTAGAGGGCAGGGCGGTTGAGCAGTTCTTC CASSVEGRAVEQFF
TRBJ2-7 TRBV7-2 - - TGTGCCAGCAGCTTCGGGGGGCGCGCCTACGAGCAGTACTTC CASSFGGRAYEQYF
TRBJ2-7 TRBV4-2 TRBD1 - TGTGCCAGCAGCCAGGGGACAGGGTACTCCTACGAGCAGTACTTC CASSQGTGYSYEQYF
TRBJ1-6 TRBV30 TRBD1 - TGTGCCTGGAGTTTCCAACAGGGGCTACTCCCCCACCTCCACTTT CAWSFQQGLLPHLHF
TRBJ2-1 TRBV7-2 TRBD2 - TGTGCCAGCAGCTTTTCCGCGGGGGCCTACAATGAGCAGTTCTTC CASSFSAGAYNEQFF
TRBJ1-5 TRBV9 - - TGTGCCAGCAGCCCAGGAACCGTTGAGAGCAATCAGCCCCAGCATTTT CASSPGTVESNQPQHF
TRBJ2-5 TRBV28 - - TGTGCCAGACTAGGGGGGGTGTGGACCCAGTACTTC CARLGGVWTQYF
TRBJ2-7 TRBV4-2 - - TGTGCCAGCAGCCCTCAAGTCCAGGGCTCCTACGAGCAGTACTTC CASSPQVQGSYEQYF
TRBJ2-3 TRBV18 TRBD2 - TGTGCCAGCTCACCACTCGCCAGGACTAGCGGGGGGGCGAGAGATACGCAGTATTTT CASSPLARTSGGARDTQYF
TRBJ1-1 TRBV5-1 - - TGCGCCAGCAGCTTGGCCGGGGTACAGCGGGGGTTCACTGAAGCTTTCTTT CASSLAGVQRGFTEAFF
TRBJ2-1 TRBV9 TRBD2 once TGTGCCAGCAGCGTAGCCGCGACTAGCGGGGGTTTAAATGAGCAGTTCTTC CASSVAATSGGLNEQFF
TRBJ1-1 TRBV5-1 - - TGCGCCAGCAGCTCCAGGGGATCCGTGAACACTGAAGCTTTCTTT CASSSRGSVNTEAFF
TRBJ1-6 TRBV27 - - TGTGCCAGCAGTTTAGCCAGGGATCGTCAATCACCCCTCCACTTT CASSLARDRQSPLHF
TRBJ2-5 TRBV19 - - TGTGCCAGTAGTTATGGGACTGCGAGGGGAGAGACCCAGTACTTC CASSYGTARGETQYF
TRBJ1-2 TRBV19 - - TGTGCCAGTAGTGTAGGGGCGCATAACTATGGCTACACCTTC CASSVGAHNYGYTF
TRBJ1-1 TRBV18 - - TGTGCCAGCTCACCACCACAGGCAGGAAGTAACACTGAAGCTTTCTTT CASSPPQAGSNTEAFF
TRBJ1-2 TRBV7-3 - - TGTGCCAGCAGGCCCTACCCAACAGGGAACTATGGCTACACCTTC CASRPYPTGNYGYTF
TRBJ1-2 TRBV18 TRBD1 - TGTGCCAGCTCACCCCCAACAGGGGTGGACGGCTACACCTTC CASSPPTGVDGYTF
TRBJ1-5 TRBV2 - - TGTGCCAGCAGTCGGGGGGCAGCCCCCTTAAATCAGCCCCAGCATTTT CASSRGAAPLNQPQHF
TRBJ2-3 TRBV7-2 - once TGTGCCAGCAGCGAGGCCTTTGGCCCGGCAGATACGCAGTATTTT CASSEAFGPADTQYF
TRBJ1-2 TRBV5-4 TRBD1 - TGTGCCAGCAGCACCAGGACAGGACCTAACTATGGCTACACCTTC CASSTRTGPNYGYTF
TRBJ1-2 TRBV4-2 TRBD1 - TGTGCCAGCAGCCAAGCGGGACAGGACTATGGCTACACCTTC CASSQAGQDYGYTF
TRBJ2-5 TRBV11-2 TRBD2 - TGTGCCAGCAGCTTAGCCCCCGGTCCGACTAGCAGGGAGACCCAGTACTTC CASSLAPGPTSRETQYF
TRBJ2-1 TRBV24-1 TRBD2 - TGTGCCACCAGTGCTAGCGGGGGACTCTACAATGAGCAGTTCTTC CATSASGGLYNEQFF
TRBJ1-1 TRBV23-1 TRBD1 once TGCGCCAGCTACTTCAGGGGGGCCTACACTGAAGCTTTCTTT CASYFRGAYTEAFF
TRBJ1-5 TRBV5-8 - - TGTGCCAGCAGCTCGAGGGAGACCAGCAATCAGCCCCAGCATTTT CASSSRETSNQPQHF
TRBJ1-2 TRBV27 - once TGTGCCAGCAGTTTTGGCGGTAACTATGGCTACACCTTC CASSFGGNYGYTF
TRBJ2-5 TRBV12-3/TRBV12-4 TRBD1 - TGTGCCAGCAGTCTCACAGGGGGAGAGACCCAGTACTTC CASSLTGGETQYF
TRBJ1-5 TRBV2 - - TGTGCCAGCAGTGGGCAGGGGATTCAGCCCCAGCATTTT CASSGQGIQPQHF
TRBJ1-2 TRBV28 TRBD1 - TGTGCCAGCAGCGGACAGGGAACTTGGCCTAACTATGGCTACACCTTC CASSGQGTWPNYGYTF
TRBJ1-4 TRBV4-1 - - TGCGCCAGCAGCCAGTGGGGGCAAACTAATGAAAAACTGTTTTTT CASSQWGQTNEKLFF
TRBJ2-5 TRBV7-2 - - TGTGCCAGCAGCTTAGGGGTTAGGGGGGAGACCCAGTACTTC CASSLGVRGETQYF